Given below is one T cell receptor beta chain in context. The antigen is unknown. The data derive from a study of T cell responses to AZD1222 COVID-19 vaccine. The CDR3 runs 14 residues. Germline V CDR1 and CDR2: LNHDA, SQIVND (reference sequence). With 2 bases removed from V and 4 bases from J, the gap between germline ends came to 9 bases. Second-dose intervals near 4 or 12 weeks were combined. The study, taken as a whole, reports: Mapped onto spike, vaccine-associated CD4 TCRs spanned it and were dominant at 160-218 and 743-854. Baseline serostatus was positive in only six AZD1222 recipients.

TCRdb's table, derived via immunoSEQ multiplex PCR, lists solely in-frame clones and lacks some. The table records some 140,000 clones, over 80% of them present only once. The sequencing here drew on peripheral blood, taken 28 days after the second AZD1222 dose. The sequence was collected from an adult who received the AZD1222 COVID-19 vaccine. The rearrangement uses TRBV19 and TRBJ1-3; D is unclear. Here the CDR3 DNA reads TGTGCCAGTAGTATAAGACCCTTGGGAAACACCATATATTTT. As protein: CASSIRPLGNTIYF.